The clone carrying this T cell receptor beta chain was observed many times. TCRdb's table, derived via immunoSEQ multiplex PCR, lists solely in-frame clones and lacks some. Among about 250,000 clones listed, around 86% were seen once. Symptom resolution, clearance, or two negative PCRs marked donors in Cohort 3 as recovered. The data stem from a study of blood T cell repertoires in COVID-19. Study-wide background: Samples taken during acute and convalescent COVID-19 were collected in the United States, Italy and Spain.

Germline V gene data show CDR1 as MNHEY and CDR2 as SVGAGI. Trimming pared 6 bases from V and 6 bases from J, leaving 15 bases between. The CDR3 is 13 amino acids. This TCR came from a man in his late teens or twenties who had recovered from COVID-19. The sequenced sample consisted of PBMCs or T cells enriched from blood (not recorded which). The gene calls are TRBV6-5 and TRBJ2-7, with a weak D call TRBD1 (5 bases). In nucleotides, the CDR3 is TGTGCCAGCAGCCCCAGGGAAAACCGCGAGCAGTACTTC. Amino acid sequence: CASSPRENREQYF.